These 3 T cell receptor beta chains were sequenced from one sample in a study of blood T cell repertoires in COVID-19. The table came from immunoSEQ multiplex PCR; TCRdb's copy has only in-frame clones and leaves some out. The table records 100,000 to 150,000 clones, more than 60% of them present only once. The sequenced sample consisted of peripheral blood. The receptors were gathered from a woman aged 70-85 years with acute or convalescent COVID-19.

This chain uses TRBV19 with TRBJ2-7; TRBD1 matches 9 bases. The V and J ends lost 9 bases and 6 bases, in that order; junction bases with no gene match: 12. CDR3 length equals 14 residues. The germline V gene encodes CDR1 LNHDA and CDR2 SQIVND (reference sequence). The CDR3 sequence: CASATGTGFSEQYF. For the CDR3, the DNA is TGTGCCAGCGCCACCGGGACAGGGTTTAGCGAGCAGTACTTC.

The sample holds many counts of this clone. The gene calls are TRBV5-4 and TRBJ2-1; the D gene is possibly TRBD1 (5 bases). The CDR3 totals 15 residues. Germline V gene data show CDR1 as SGHNT and CDR2 as YYREEE (reference sequence). V was shortened by 0 bases and J by 1 base, with 8 bases between the two germline ends. The CDR3 nucleotides are TGTGCCAGCAGCTTGGGGCAGGGTTCCTACAATGAGCAGTTCTTC. It is translated as CASSLGQGSYNEQFF.

This clone was detected a few times. This chain uses TRBV2 with TRBJ2-7; a weak D match, TRBD1 (6 bases). Per the germline V gene, CDR1 is SNHLY and CDR2 is FYNNEI. V lost 4 bases and J lost 0, with 13 bases in between. The CDR3 covers 15 residues. CDR3 in amino acids: CASSGNTGFSYEQYF. CDR3 bases: TGTGCCAGCAGTGGAAATACAGGGTTCTCCTACGAGCAGTACTTC.